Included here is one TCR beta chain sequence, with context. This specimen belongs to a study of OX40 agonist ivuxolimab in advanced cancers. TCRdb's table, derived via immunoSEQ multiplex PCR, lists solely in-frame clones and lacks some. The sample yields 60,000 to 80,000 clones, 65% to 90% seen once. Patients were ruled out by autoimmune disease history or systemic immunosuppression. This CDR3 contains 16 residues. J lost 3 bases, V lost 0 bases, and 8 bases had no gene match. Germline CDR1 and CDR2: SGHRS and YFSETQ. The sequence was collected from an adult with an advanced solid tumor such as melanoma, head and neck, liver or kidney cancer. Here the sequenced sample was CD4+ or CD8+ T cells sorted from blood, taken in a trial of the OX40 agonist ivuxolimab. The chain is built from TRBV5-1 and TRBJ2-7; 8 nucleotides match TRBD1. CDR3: CASSLGPGQGVYEQYF. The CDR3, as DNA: TGCGCCAGCAGCTTGGGCCCTGGACAGGGCGTCTACGAGCAGTACTTC.